This entry features one T cell receptor beta chain sequence. The study drew participants aged about 18 to 89 years from some 25 US areas. These data originate in a study of blood T cell repertoires in COVID-19. The CDR3 consists of 14 residues. CDR1 is KGHDR, CDR2 SFDVKD, per germline. After removal of 4 bases from V and 12 bases from J, the junction contained 14 bases not matched to a gene. Only in-frame clones appear in the TCRdb table, and some are missing; sequencing was by immunoSEQ multiplex PCR. The table records some 190,000 clones, roughly 82% of them present only once. The clonotype comes from a man in his forties or fifties with acute COVID-19. Source material: PBMCs or T cells enriched from blood (not recorded which). This chain connects TRBV24-1 to TRBJ2-7, with 7 bases aligning to TRBD2. CDR3 DNA: TGTGCCACCAGTGAGGGAGAAACTAGCGTCGTATGGTACTTC. This gives the protein CATSEGETSVVWYF.